The 23 T cell receptor beta chains presented below share a single source sample, sequenced in a study of CD8 T cells in ankylosing spondylitis. One entry per CDR3 protein results from TCRdb running MiXCR on the 5' RACE reads. Of roughly 220,000 distinct CDR3 sequences listed, about 17% were seen once; the top ten hold approximately 42%. Findings of the study overall: A motif of under 10 highly homologous TCR beta variants was seen as apparently characteristic of ankylosing spondylitis blood.

No antigen has been assigned to these receptors. Sequenced: blood, either unsorted or a sorted T cell fraction (not recorded which). All receptors derive from a male donor with ankylosing spondylitis.

This clonotype was counted many times. This chain connects TRBV13 to TRBJ2-7; TRBD2 matches at 7 bases. After removal of 3 bases from V and 4 bases from J, the junction contained 6 bases not matched to a gene. The CDR3 consists of 14 residues. Germline V gives CDR1 PRHDT, CDR2 FYEKMQ (reference sequence). CDR3 region: CASSFLAEGYEQYF. The CDR3 DNA follows: TGTGCCAGCAGCTTCCTAGCGGAGGGGTACGAGCAGTACTTC.

At least ten counts were recorded for this clonotype. The V and J genes are TRBV15 and TRBJ2-5; 9 nucleotides align to TRBD1. Germline lookup yields CDR1 LNHNV and CDR2 YYDKDF (reference sequence). The CDR3 totals 20 residues. The ends lost 0 bases at V and 0 bases at J; junction bases unmatched: 14. The CDR3 DNA reads TGTGCCACCAGCAGAGAAGGCCCTCAGGAGGGACAGGGTGACCAAGAGACCCAGTACTTC. It is translated as CATSREGPQEGQGDQETQYF. The full variable domain, its missing parts supplied by reference TRBV15 and TRBJ2-5, is DAMVIQNPRYQVTQFGKPVTLSCSQTLNHNVMYWYQQKSSQAPKLLFHYYDKDFNNEADTPDNFQSRRPNTSFCFLDIRSPGLGDTAMYLCATSREGPQEGQGDQETQYFGPGTRLLVL.

This rearrangement joins TRBV5-5 to TRBJ2-2, with D unclear. Trimming left V 4 bases short and J 5 bases short, with 12 bases between. This CDR3 is 14 amino acids long. Looked up from germline, CDR1 is SGHKS and CDR2 is YYEKEE (reference sequence). The CDR3 sequence: CASSPLVGTGELFF. Written as DNA, the CDR3 is TGTGCCAGCAGCCCCCTGGTTGGGACCGGGGAGCTGTTTTTT.

This clonotype came up many times. The V gene is TRBV4-1, the J gene TRBJ2-1; 12 nucleotides align to TRBD2. V was pared by 0 bases and J by 3 bases, with 6 bases of the junction left unmatched. Looked up from germline, CDR1 is MGHRA and CDR2 is YSYEKL. CDR3 size: 18 residues. This CDR3 is CASSQDPLGLAGYNEQFF. The CDR3, as DNA: TGCGCCAGCAGCCAAGATCCCTTGGGACTAGCGGGCTACAATGAGCAGTTCTTC.

This clonotype was seen many times. The V call is TRBV5-1, the J call TRBJ2-3; D is possibly TRBD1 or TRBD2 (5 bases each). The germline V gene has CDR1 SGHRS and CDR2 YFSETQ. Trimming removed 4 bases at V and 3 bases at J, with 15 bases between. The CDR3 totals 15 residues. The CDR3 coding sequence is TGCGCCAGCAGCCACGGGACGGGCGCGACAGATACGCAGTATTTT. This translates into CASSHGTGATDTQYF.

This chain uses TRBV19 with TRBJ1-1, with D tentatively TRBD1 (5 bases). The germline CDR1 and CDR2 sequences are LNHDA and SQIVND (reference sequence). Trimming took 0 bases from V and 1 from J, leaving 9 bases between them. This CDR3 has 15 residues. CDR3 protein: CASSIDGHWNTEAFF. CDR3 in DNA: TGTGCCAGTAGTATAGATGGACACTGGAACACTGAAGCTTTCTTT.

The chain combines TRBV6-5 with TRBJ1-1; no definite D call. CDR1 and CDR2 from the germline V gene are MNHEY and SVGAGI. The ends were cut back, 4 bases at V and 0 bases at J, with 12 bases in the middle. The CDR3 is 15 amino acids. CDR3 in DNA: TGTGCCAGCAGTTCCTACTCGAGCCTGAACACTGAAGCTTTCTTT. As protein: CASSSYSSLNTEAFF.

CDR3 sequence: CAISEPWTGRNLEAFF. The CDR3 nucleotides read TGTGCCATCAGTGAGCCTTGGACAGGGCGGAACCTAGAAGCTTTCTTT. This chain joins TRBV10-3 and TRBJ1-1; 8 bases fit TRBD1. With V trimmed by 2 bases and J by 8 bases, 13 bases remained unmatched. The germline V gene encodes CDR1 ENHRY and CDR2 SYGVKD. This CDR3 spans 16 amino acids.

This chain joins TRBV19 and TRBJ2-1; D is perhaps TRBD2 (6 bases). The CDR3 totals 13 residues. V shed 7 bases and J shed 4 bases, with 11 bases lying between them. Germline CDR1 LNHDA, CDR2 SQIVND (reference sequence). The CDR3 protein is CASKSGSYNEQFF. CDR3 nucleotide sequence: TGTGCCAGTAAAAGCGGGTCATACAATGAGCAGTTCTTC.

The chain links TRBV28 to TRBJ1-6, with D possibly matching TRBD1 (6 bases). V was pared by 2 bases and J by 10 bases, with 15 bases between. There are 15 residues in the CDR3. CDR1 and CDR2 from the germline V gene are MDHEN and SYDVKM. This CDR3 reads CASSLGGGLGSPLHF. As DNA, the CDR3 is TGTGCCAGCAGTTTAGGCGGGGGCCTGGGGTCACCCCTCCACTTT.

This rearrangement joins TRBV11-2 to TRBJ2-3; D perhaps matches TRBD1 (5 bases). V lost 2 bases to trimming and J lost 0 bases, with 12 bases between them. The CDR3 loop spans 16 amino acids. Germline CDR1 and CDR2: SGHAT and FQNNGV. As DNA, the CDR3 is TGTGCCAGCAGCTTATTGGGGCGGCTTAGCACAGATACGCAGTATTTT. This encodes CASSLLGRLSTDTQYF. The full variable domain, completed using reference TRBV11-2 and TRBJ2-3, is EAGVAQSPRYKIIEKRQSVAFWCNPISGHATLYWYQQILGQGPKLLIQFQNNGVVDDSQLPKDRFSAERLKGVDSTLKIQPAKLEDSAVYLCASSLLGRLSTDTQYFGPGTRLTVL.

This clonotype has only a few counts. The chain carries TRBV11-2 and TRBJ1-1, with a possible D match to TRBD1 (5 bases). The CDR3 length is 15 residues. V dropped 5 bases and J dropped 5 bases, with 18 bases sitting between them. Per germline, CDR1 SGHAT and CDR2 FQNNGV. CDR3 sequence (DNA): TGTGCCAGCAGCCCTCTCGTGGGAGGGGTAACTGAAGCTTTCTTT. This translates into CASSPLVGGVTEAFF.

This sequence joins TRBV20-1 and TRBJ2-7, with D possibly being TRBD2 (5 bases). Trimming removed 1 base from V and 2 bases from J, with 12 bases in between. Germline CDR1 is DFQATT and CDR2 is SNEGSKA (reference sequence). The CDR3 has 14 amino acids. In DNA, the CDR3 is TGCAGTGCTAGAGCGAATAGCGAGACCTACGAGCAGTACTTC. It translates to CSARANSETYEQYF.

This clonotype has just a few counts. The CDR3 here is CASAPGQGSYNEQFF. The CDR3 DNA reads as TGTGCCAGCGCTCCGGGACAGGGCTCCTACAATGAGCAGTTCTTC. The V gene is TRBV2, the J gene TRBJ2-1, with 9 bases that match TRBD1. V was pared by 8 bases and J by 0 bases, with 5 bases of the junction left unmatched. Per germline, CDR1 SNHLY and CDR2 FYNNEI. There are 15 residues in the CDR3.

The chain combines TRBV4-3 with TRBJ2-7; 8 bases line up with TRBD2. After removal of 0 bases from V and 5 bases from J, the junction contained 6 bases not matched to a gene. CDR1 and CDR2 (germline): LGHNA, YSLEER. The CDR3 sequence is 15 residues long. The CDR3 DNA reads as TGCGCCAGCAGCCAAGATCCGGGACTAGGGAACGAGCAGTACTTC. Its protein product is CASSQDPGLGNEQYF.

This chain connects TRBV2 to TRBJ2-1, with D hard to call. V was trimmed by 10 bases and J by 2 bases, leaving 15 bases between them. The CDR3 is made up of 14 amino acids. The germline gives CDR1 SNHLY, CDR2 FYNNEI. This CDR3 is CAINKGNTYNEQFF. The CDR3 DNA sequence: TGTGCCATCAACAAGGGCAACACCTACAATGAGCAGTTCTTC.

This sequence joins TRBV5-1 and TRBJ1-6, with D tentatively TRBD1 (6 bases). The V and J ends lost 4 bases and 8 bases respectively, with 19 bases between them. The CDR3 spans 16 residues. Germline CDR1 SGHRS, CDR2 YFSETQ. The DNA for the CDR3 is TGCGCCAGCAGCCCCAGGACAGCCGCTGAGTATTCACCCCTCCACTTT. This sequence encodes CASSPRTAAEYSPLHF. The entire variable domain, with the rest obtained from reference TRBV5-1 and TRBJ1-6, is as follows: KAGVTQTPRYLIKTRGQQVTLSCSPISGHRSVSWYQQTPGQGLQFLFEYFSETQRNKGNFPGRFSGRQFSNSRSEMNVSTLELGDSALYLCASSPRTAAEYSPLHFGNGTRLTVT.

This clonotype was counted a few times. The rearrangement uses TRBV6-6 and TRBJ1-1; tentatively, D is TRBD1 (5 bases). The V and J ends lost 6 bases and 4 bases respectively, with 12 bases between them. The CDR3 totals 13 residues. The germline V gene encodes CDR1 MNHNY and CDR2 SVGAGI (reference sequence). In DNA, the CDR3 is TGTGCCAGCAGCTGGCGGGGGTCCACTGAAGCTTTCTTT. Its protein product is CASSWRGSTEAFF.

The chain has TRBV27 and TRBJ2-1; 13 bases match TRBD2. This CDR3 is built from 15 residues. Per germline, CDR1 MNHEY and CDR2 SMNVEV (reference sequence). J was trimmed by 5 bases and V by 6 bases; bases with no gene match: 4. The CDR3 sequence: CASRPGTSGNNEQFF. The DNA for the CDR3 is TGTGCCAGCAGACCCGGGACTAGCGGGAACAATGAGCAGTTCTTC.

This clonotype showed up just a few times. The chain joins TRBV4-3 to TRBJ2-1; D is possibly TRBD2 (6 bases). Trimming cost V 3 bases and J 4 bases, with 13 bases left between them. The CDR3 is 15 amino acids. Germline V lookup: CDR1 LGHNA, CDR2 YSLEER. Written as DNA, the CDR3 is TGCGCCAGCAGCCAGGGGAGCGGGCCTTACAATGAGCAGTTCTTC. Its protein is CASSQGSGPYNEQFF.

This clonotype was observed a handful of times. The chain combines TRBV4-3 with TRBJ1-4; D unclear. Germline V gene data show CDR1 as LGHNA and CDR2 as YSLEER. Trimming left V 0 bases short and J 0 bases short, with 14 bases between. The CDR3 consists of 18 residues. CDR3 sequence: CASSQDYPVPATNEKLFF. CDR3 bases: TGCGCCAGCAGCCAAGATTACCCGGTGCCTGCAACTAATGAAAAACTGTTTTTT.

This chain uses TRBV4-1 with TRBJ1-5, with D hard to call. Trimming left V 0 bases short and J 7 bases short, with 13 bases between. CDR1 is MGHRA, CDR2 YSYEKL, per germline. This CDR3 has 15 residues. The CDR3 DNA reads as TGCGCCAGCAGCCAAGAAGAAAGCTCGGGACAGCCCCAGCATTTT. Translated: CASSQEESSGQPQHF.

V and J are TRBV13 and TRBJ2-6, with 9 bases lining up with TRBD2. This CDR3 region has 17 residues. Trimming cost V 2 bases and J 0 bases; bases outside gene matches: 2. Germline CDR1 and CDR2: PRHDT and FYEKMQ (reference sequence). CDR3 DNA: TGTGCCAGCAGCTTACTAGCGGGGTACTCTGGGGCCAACGTCCTGACTTTC. The encoded protein is CASSLLAGYSGANVLTF.